Detailed here is one T cell receptor beta chain. Its antigen is currently unknown. This record belongs to a study of shared clonotypes between healthy human individuals. General study results and limits: Clonotype sharing among donors was expected to depend on sequencing depth.

The CDR3 runs 15 residues. Trimming took off 5 bases at V and 2 bases at J, with 16 bases between the two ends. Germline V CDR1 and CDR2: MDHEN, SYDVKM. In the source study's methods: With immunoSEQ giving junction-only sequences and no quality scores, filtering differed. Sequencing used immunoSEQ multiplex PCR; TCRdb keeps in-frame clones, though not all of them. V, J and clone size are those of that table, while D and trimming were read from the DNA. The table lists roughly 1,500,000 clones, less than 99% of them singletons. The receptor comes from a man aged 25-45 years in good health. The specimen sequenced was naive CD4+ T cells sorted from blood. Subset described: CD45RA+ positively selected. V gene TRBV28 combines with J gene TRBJ2-7, with D tentatively TRBD1 (6 bases). DNA of the CDR3: TGTGCCAGCAGTGCCGGGACGAACAGGGCCTACGAGCAGTACTTC. Translating gives CASSAGTNRAYEQYF. The whole variable domain, filled in from reference TRBV28 and TRBJ2-7, reads DVKVTQSSRYLVKRTGEKVFLECVQDMDHENMFWYRQDPGLGLRLIYFSYDVKMKEKGDIPEGYSVSREKKERFSLILESASTNQTSMYLCASSAGTNRAYEQYFGPGTRLTVT.